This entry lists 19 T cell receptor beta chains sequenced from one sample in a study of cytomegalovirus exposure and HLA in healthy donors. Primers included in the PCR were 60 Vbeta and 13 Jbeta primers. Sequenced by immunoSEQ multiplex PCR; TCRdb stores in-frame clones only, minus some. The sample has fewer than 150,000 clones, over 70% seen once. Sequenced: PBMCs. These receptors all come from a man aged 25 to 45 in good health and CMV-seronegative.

The CDR3: CASSYSTGADTQYF. Here the CDR3 DNA reads TGTGCCAGCAGTTACTCCACGGGGGCAGATACGCAGTATTTT. The chain combines TRBV6-5 with TRBJ2-3; perhaps TRBD2 as D (6 bases). With 0 bases removed from V and 4 bases from J, the gap between germline ends came to 8 bases. There are 14 residues in the CDR3. Germline CDR1 is MNHEY and CDR2 is SVGAGI.

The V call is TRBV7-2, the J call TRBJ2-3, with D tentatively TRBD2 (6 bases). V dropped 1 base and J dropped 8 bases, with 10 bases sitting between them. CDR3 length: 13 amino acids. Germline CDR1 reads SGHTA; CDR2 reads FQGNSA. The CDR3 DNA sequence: TGTGCCAGCAGCTTAGGAGAGGGAGGTACGCAGTATTTT. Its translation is CASSLGEGGTQYF. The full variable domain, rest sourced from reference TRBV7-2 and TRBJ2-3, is GAGVSQSPSNKVTEKGKDVELRCDPISGHTALYWYRQSLGQGLEFLIYFQGNSAPDKSGLPSDRFSAERTGGSVSTLTIQRTQQEDSAVYLCASSLGEGGTQYFGPGTRLTVL.

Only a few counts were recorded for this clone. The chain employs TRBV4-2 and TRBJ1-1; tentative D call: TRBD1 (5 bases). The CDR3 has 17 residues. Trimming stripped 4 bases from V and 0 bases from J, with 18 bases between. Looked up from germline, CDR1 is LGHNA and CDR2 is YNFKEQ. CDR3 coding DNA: TGTGCCAGCAGCCCCCCCCGGGGGGATTATATGAACACTGAAGCTTTCTTT. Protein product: CASSPPRGDYMNTEAFF.

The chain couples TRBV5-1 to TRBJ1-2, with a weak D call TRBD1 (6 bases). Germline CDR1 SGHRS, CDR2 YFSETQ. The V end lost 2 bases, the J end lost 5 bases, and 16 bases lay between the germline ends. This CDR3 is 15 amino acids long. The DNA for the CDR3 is TGCGCCAGCAGCTTCGATCGTGCAGGGGTTTATGGCTACACCTTC. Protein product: CASSFDRAGVYGYTF. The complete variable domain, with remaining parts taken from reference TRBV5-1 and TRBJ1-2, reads KAGVTQTPRYLIKTRGQQVTLSCSPISGHRSVSWYQQTPGQGLQFLFEYFSETQRNKGNFPGRFSGRQFSNSRSEMNVSTLELGDSALYLCASSFDRAGVYGYTFGSGTRLTVV.

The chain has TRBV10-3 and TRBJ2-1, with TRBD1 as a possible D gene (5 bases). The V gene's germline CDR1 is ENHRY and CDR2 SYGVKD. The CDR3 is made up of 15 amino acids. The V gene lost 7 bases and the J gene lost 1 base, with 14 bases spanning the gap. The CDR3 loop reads CAINRGAQSYNEQFF. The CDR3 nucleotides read TGTGCCATCAATCGTGGGGCGCAGTCCTACAATGAGCAGTTCTTC.

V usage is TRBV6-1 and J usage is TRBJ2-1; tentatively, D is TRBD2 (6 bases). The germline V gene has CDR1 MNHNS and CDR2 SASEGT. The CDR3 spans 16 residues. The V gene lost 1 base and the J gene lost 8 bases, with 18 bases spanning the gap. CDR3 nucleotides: TGTGCCAGCAGTGAAGGCGGGACTCCCCGGTCGCATGAGCAGTTCTTC. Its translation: CASSEGGTPRSHEQFF.

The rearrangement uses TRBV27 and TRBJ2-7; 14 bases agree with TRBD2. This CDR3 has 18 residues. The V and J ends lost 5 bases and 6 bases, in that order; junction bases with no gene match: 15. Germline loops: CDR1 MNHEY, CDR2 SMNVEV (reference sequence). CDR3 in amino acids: CASSDSPGLAGDLGEQYF. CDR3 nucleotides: TGTGCCAGCAGTGACTCCCCGGGACTAGCGGGGGACCTGGGCGAGCAGTACTTC.

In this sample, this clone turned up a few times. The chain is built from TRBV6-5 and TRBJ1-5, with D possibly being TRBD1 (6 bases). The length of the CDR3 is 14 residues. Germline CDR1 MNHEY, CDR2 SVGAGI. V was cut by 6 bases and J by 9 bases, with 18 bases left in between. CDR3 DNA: TGTGCCAGCAGACCCCGTGAAACAGGGCGGCCCCAGCATTTT. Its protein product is CASRPRETGRPQHF.

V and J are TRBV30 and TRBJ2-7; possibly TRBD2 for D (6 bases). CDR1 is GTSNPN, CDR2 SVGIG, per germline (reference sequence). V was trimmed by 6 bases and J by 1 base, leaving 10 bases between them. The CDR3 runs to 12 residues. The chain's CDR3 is CACNGGSYEQYF. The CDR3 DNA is TGTGCCTGTAACGGGGGTTCCTACGAGCAGTACTTC.

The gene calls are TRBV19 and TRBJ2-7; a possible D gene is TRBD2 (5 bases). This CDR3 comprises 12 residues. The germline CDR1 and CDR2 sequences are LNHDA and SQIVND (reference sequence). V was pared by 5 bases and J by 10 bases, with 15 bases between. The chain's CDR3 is CASSRTGEGQYF. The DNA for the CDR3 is TGTGCCAGTAGTCGAACCGGCGAGGGACAGTACTTC.

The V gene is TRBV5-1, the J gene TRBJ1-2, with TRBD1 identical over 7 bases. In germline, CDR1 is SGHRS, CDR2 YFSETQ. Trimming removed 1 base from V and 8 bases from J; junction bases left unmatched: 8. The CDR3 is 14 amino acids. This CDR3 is CASSLIVGGQGYTF. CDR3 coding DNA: TGCGCCAGCAGCTTGATCGTAGGGGGACAGGGCTACACCTTC.

The CDR3 protein is CASSLVESLNYGYTF. CDR3 bases: TGTGCCAGCAGCTTAGTAGAGTCCCTAAACTATGGCTACACCTTC. This chain joins TRBV7-9 and TRBJ1-2; D gene ambiguous. V lost 1 base and J lost 2, with 11 bases in between. Germline CDR1 SEHNR, CDR2 FQNEAQ (reference sequence). CDR3 size: 15 residues.

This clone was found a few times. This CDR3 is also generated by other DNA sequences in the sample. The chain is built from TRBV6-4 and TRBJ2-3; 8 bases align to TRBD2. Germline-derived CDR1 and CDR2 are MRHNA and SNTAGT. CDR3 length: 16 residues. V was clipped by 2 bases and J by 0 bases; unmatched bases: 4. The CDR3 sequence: CASSDRAGGSTDTQYF. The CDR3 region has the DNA TGTGCCAGCAGTGACAGGGCGGGGGGCAGCACAGATACGCAGTATTTT.

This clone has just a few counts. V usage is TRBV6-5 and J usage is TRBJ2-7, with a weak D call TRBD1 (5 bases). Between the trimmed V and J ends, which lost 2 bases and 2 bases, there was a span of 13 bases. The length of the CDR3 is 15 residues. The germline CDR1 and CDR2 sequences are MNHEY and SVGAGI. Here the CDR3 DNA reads TGTGCCAGCAGTTACGGACATCCCGTAACCTACGAGCAGTACTTC. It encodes CASSYGHPVTYEQYF.

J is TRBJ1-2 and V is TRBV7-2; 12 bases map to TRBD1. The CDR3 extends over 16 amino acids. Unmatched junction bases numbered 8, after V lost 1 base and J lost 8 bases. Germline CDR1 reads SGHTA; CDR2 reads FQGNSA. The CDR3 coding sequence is TGTGCCAGCAGCTTAGGTCCGGGACAGGGGGCGCGAGGCTACACCTTC. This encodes CASSLGPGQGARGYTF.

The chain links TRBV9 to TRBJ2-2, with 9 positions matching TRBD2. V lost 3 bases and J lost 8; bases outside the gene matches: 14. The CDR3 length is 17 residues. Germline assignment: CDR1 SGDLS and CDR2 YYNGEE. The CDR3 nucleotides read TGTGCCAGCAGCGCTACCGTTTGGGCGGGGGGGCCTGGGGAGCTGTTTTTT. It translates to CASSATVWAGGPGELFF.

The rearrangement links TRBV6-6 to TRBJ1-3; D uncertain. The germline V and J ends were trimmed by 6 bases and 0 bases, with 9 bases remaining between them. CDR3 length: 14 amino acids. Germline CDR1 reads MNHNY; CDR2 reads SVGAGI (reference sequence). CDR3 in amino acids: CASRHSSSGNTIYF. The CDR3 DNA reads TGTGCCAGCAGGCACAGCAGCTCTGGAAACACCATATATTTT.

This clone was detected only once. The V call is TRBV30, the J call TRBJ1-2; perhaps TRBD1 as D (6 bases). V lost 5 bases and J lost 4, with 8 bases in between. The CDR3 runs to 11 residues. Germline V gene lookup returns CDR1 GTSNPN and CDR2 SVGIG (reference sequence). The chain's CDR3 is CAWGQFYGYTF. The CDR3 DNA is TGTGCCTGGGGACAGTTCTATGGCTACACCTTC.

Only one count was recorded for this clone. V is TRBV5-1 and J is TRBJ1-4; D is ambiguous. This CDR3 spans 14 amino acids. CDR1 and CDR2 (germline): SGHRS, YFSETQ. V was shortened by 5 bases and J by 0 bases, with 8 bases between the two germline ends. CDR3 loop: CASSRLSTNEKLFF. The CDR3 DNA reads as TGCGCCAGCAGTCGACTCTCAACTAATGAAAAACTGTTTTTT.